The following is a TCR beta chain sequence with its context. The antigen is unknown. This sample was included in a study of long-term antiretroviral therapy in people with HIV. The wider study: The oldest samples precede the 2015 immediate-ART recommendation by about a decade.

Donors needed at least one pre-ART PBMC sample plus at least two post-ART samples. CDR1 and CDR2 from the germline V gene are SGHAT and FQNNGV. This CDR3 spans 11 amino acids. The V gene lost 5 bases and the J gene lost 4 bases, with 6 bases spanning the gap. Researchers ran immunoSEQ v3.0 at survey level. TCRdb's table, derived via immunoSEQ multiplex PCR, lists solely in-frame clones and lacks some. This table has 6,500 to 8,500 clones, 65% to 80% appearing once. Study-wide findings and caveats: Controls exceeded HIV repertoires in CDR3 length range. Dominance of pre-ART expanded clones persisted, fluctuating and often declining after ART.

The sequence was obtained from a man aged 35-49 years with HIV. The chain uses TRBV11-2 and TRBJ2-7; D gene uncertain. The sample consisted of unsorted PBMCs, taken approximately 11 months before starting antiretroviral therapy. The CDR3 is CASSAVYEQYF. The CDR3 region has the DNA TGTGCCAGCAGCGCGGTTTACGAGCAGTACTTC.